The rows below give T cell receptor beta chains drawn from one sample of a study of beta chain features in type 1 diabetes. Method: immunoSEQ multiplex PCR; TCRdb's copy keeps in-frame clones and lacks some. The profile shows 150,000 to 190,000 clones, about a tenth of them singletons. Specimen: central memory CD4+ T cells from blood. Receptors originate from a man in his thirties or forties with type 1 diabetes. Each CDR3 is given with its conserved first and last residue. Each record gives: V gene, clone size, CDR3 length, J gene, D gene, CDR3 protein, CDR3 DNA. A D gene is named only where the DNA matches it firmly. Clone sizes are given selectively: once, few, many, or a class where the clone is expanded.

>TRBV15|NA|18|TRBJ2-4|NA
CATSREGLAWSAKNIQYF
TGTGCCACCAGCAGAGAGGGATTAGCGTGGTCGGCCAAAAACATTCAGTACTTC
>TRBV14|few|13|TRBJ2-2|NA
CASSLRQAGELFF
TGTGCCAGCAGTCTCAGGCAGGCCGGGGAGCTGTTTTTT
>TRBV4-3|few|16|TRBJ2-1|NA
CASSQSNRAPYNEQFF
TGCGCCAGCAGCCAGTCTAACAGGGCCCCCTACAATGAGCAGTTCTTC
>TRBV9|NA|14|TRBJ2-3|NA
CASSVAYNTDTQYF
TGTGCCAGCAGCGTAGCTTACAACACAGATACGCAGTATTTT
>TRBV5-3|NA|17|TRBJ2-2|NA
CARSLRNSGRNTGELFF
TGTGCCAGAAGCTTGAGAAATAGCGGAAGAAACACCGGGGAGCTGTTTTTT
>TRBV2|few|13|TRBJ2-2|NA
CASTLQGDGELFF
TGTGCCAGCACCCTACAGGGTGACGGGGAGCTGTTTTTT
>TRBV28|few|16|TRBJ1-5|NA
CASSLRAGLGNQPQHF
TGTGCCAGCAGTTTACGGGCGGGTTTGGGCAATCAGCCCCAGCATTTT
>TRBV5-6|few|17|TRBJ1-1|TRBD1
CASSKRTGLPVNTEAFF
TGTGCCAGCAGCAAAAGGACAGGGCTCCCTGTGAACACTGAAGCTTTCTTT
>TRBV6-5|NA|15|TRBJ1-3|NA
CASSLALVQAAAIYF
TGTGCCAGCAGTTTGGCCCTGGTGCAGGCCGCTGCCATATATTTT
>TRBV9|NA|13|TRBJ2-1|NA
CASSVGLLNEQFF
TGTGCCAGCAGCGTCGGACTCCTCAATGAGCAGTTCTTC
>TRBV9|NA|17|TRBJ2-5|NA
CASSPRGTRKDQETQYF
TGTGCCAGCAGCCCCAGGGGTACCCGGAAGGACCAAGAGACCCAGTACTTC
>TRBV7-9|few|14|TRBJ2-3|NA
CASRSRVDTDTQYF
TGTGCCAGCAGGTCCAGGGTCGACACAGATACGCAGTATTTT
>TRBV18|NA|14|TRBJ1-5|NA
CASSPQQRDQPQHF
TGTGCCAGCTCCCCCCAGCAACGGGATCAGCCCCAGCATTTT
>TRBV5-5|few|15|TRBJ2-7|TRBD2
CASSLGGRLAGEQYF
TGTGCCAGCAGCTTGGGGGGGCGACTAGCGGGCGAGCAGTACTTC
>TRBV5-6|NA|12|TRBJ2-5|NA
CASSRTMETQYF
TGTGCCAGCAGCCGGACTATGGAGACCCAGTACTTC
>TRBV19|NA|15|TRBJ1-5|NA
CASSNSAGVNQPQHF
TGTGCCAGTAGTAATTCGGCAGGCGTAAATCAGCCCCAGCATTTT
>TRBV6-5|few|15|TRBJ2-7|TRBD2
CASSYGLAGEYEQYF
TGTGCCAGCAGTTATGGACTAGCGGGAGAGTACGAGCAGTACTTC
>TRBV5-8|NA|17|TRBJ2-7|TRBD1
CASSAGQVDLLSTEQYF
TGTGCCAGCAGCGCGGGACAGGTTGACCTCCTTTCTACCGAGCAGTACTTC